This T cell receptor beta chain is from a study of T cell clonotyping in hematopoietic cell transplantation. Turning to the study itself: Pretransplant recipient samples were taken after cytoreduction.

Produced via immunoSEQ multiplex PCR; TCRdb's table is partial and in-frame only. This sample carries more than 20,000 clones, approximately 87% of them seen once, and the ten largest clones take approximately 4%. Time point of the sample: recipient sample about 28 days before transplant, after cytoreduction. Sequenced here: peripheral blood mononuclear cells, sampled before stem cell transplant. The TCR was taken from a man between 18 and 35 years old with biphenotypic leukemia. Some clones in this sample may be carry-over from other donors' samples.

The CDR3 DNA follows: TGTGCCAGCAGCCCGGGGGACGGAAGCTCCTACGAGCAGTACTTC. It translates to CASSPGDGSSYEQYF. The chain recombines TRBV13 with TRBJ2-7; tentatively, D is TRBD2 (6 bases). Germline V lookup: CDR1 PRHDT, CDR2 FYEKMQ (reference sequence). The V gene lost 5 bases and the J gene lost 0 bases, with 14 bases spanning the gap. The CDR3 length is 15 residues.